Sequencing of this T cell receptor beta chain was carried out in a study of T cell responses to AZD1222 COVID-19 vaccine. Study-wide points: Clonal diversity may have been underestimated in mostly white British donors. Reports say nearly half of spike-specific TCRs go after unmutated variant regions. Researchers took repertoire samples only after the peak T cell response had come. Vaccination with two AZD1222 doses was followed by a rise in Spike-specific TCR breadth and depth.

The CDR3 sequence is 13 residues long. Germline CDR1 reads MNHEY; CDR2 reads SMNVEV (reference sequence). The V and J ends lost 5 bases and 7 bases respectively, with 13 bases between them. The assay was immunoSEQ multiplex PCR, and TCRdb's table has in-frame clones only and misses some. In the table there are over 150,000 clones, roughly 90% of which are singletons. With regard to this clone: Its cognate antigen is unknown.

The specimen was peripheral blood, collected on day 0 of AZD1222 vaccination. The genes are TRBV27 and TRBJ2-3; D is unclear. The clonotype was recovered from an adult in good health. CDR3 region: CASSPRLVNTQYF. The CDR3 DNA is TGTGCCAGCAGTCCTAGATTAGTCAATACGCAGTATTTT.